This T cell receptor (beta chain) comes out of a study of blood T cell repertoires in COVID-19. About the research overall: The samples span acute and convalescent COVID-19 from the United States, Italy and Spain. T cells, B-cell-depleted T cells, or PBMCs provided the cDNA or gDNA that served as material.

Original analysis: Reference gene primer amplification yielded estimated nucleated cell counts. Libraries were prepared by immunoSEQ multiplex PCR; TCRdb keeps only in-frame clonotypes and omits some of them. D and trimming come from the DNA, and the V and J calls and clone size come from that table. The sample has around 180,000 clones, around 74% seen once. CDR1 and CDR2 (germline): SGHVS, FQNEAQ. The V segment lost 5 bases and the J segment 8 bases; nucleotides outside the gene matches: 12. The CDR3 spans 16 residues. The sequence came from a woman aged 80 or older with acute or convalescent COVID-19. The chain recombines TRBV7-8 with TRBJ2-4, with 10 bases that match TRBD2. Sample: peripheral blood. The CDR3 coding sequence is TGTGCCAGCAGCCCTCCGGGACTAGCGTTGGGGGACATTCAGTACTTC. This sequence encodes CASSPPGLALGDIQYF.